This is a list of T cell receptor beta chains from one sample in a study of T-cell reconstitution after alpha-beta-depleted transplantation in children. TCRdb recomputed calls from the PCR reads with MiXCR, one row per CDR3 protein. Found here are around 94,000 distinct CDR3 sequences, under 7% of them singletons; the top ten hold 5.5% to 7%. Specimen: PBMCs, mostly from graft donor cells, collected 60 days after TCRalphabeta/CD19-depleted stem cell transplant. These receptor sequences come from a female patient aged 2-15 years who had a stem cell transplant for Fanconi anemia, so the T cells may come from the graft donor. CDR3s include the opening cysteine and the closing phenylalanine or tryptophan. Fields, in order: clone size, CDR3 length, V gene, J gene, CDR3 protein. Rows give clone size only sometimes, using once, few, many, or a class for an expanded clone.

abundance: many; len: 17; v_gene: TRBV12-3/TRBV12-4; j_gene: TRBJ2-1; CDR3aa: CASSLSELAGSYNEQFF
abundance: many; len: 13; v_gene: TRBV12-3/TRBV12-4; j_gene: TRBJ1-2; CDR3aa: CASSFGDSYGYTF
abundance: many; len: 17; v_gene: TRBV9; j_gene: TRBJ2-5; CDR3aa: CASSPYELATPQETQYF
abundance: many; len: 14; v_gene: TRBV5-1; j_gene: TRBJ1-2; CDR3aa: CASSLGPRAPGYTF
abundance: NA; len: 18; v_gene: TRBV5-5; j_gene: TRBJ2-5; CDR3aa: CASSLGLGLAGHQETQYF
abundance: many; len: 15; v_gene: TRBV20-1; j_gene: TRBJ2-1; CDR3aa: CSALSGRASYNEQFF
abundance: many; len: 19; v_gene: TRBV20-1; j_gene: TRBJ2-4; CDR3aa: CSAIPRGGRSLLAKNIQYF
abundance: many; len: 15; v_gene: TRBV5-1; j_gene: TRBJ1-2; CDR3aa: CASSVREPLPYGYTF
abundance: many; len: 14; v_gene: TRBV5-6; j_gene: TRBJ2-3; CDR3aa: CASSLRTGGDTQYF
abundance: many; len: 14; v_gene: TRBV12-3/TRBV12-4; j_gene: TRBJ1-1; CDR3aa: CASSSYGQGSEAFF
abundance: NA; len: 15; v_gene: TRBV7-3; j_gene: TRBJ2-7; CDR3aa: CASSLTSGSLYEQYF
abundance: NA; len: 11; v_gene: TRBV7-2; j_gene: TRBJ1-6; CDR3aa: CASSNRDTLHF
abundance: many; len: 14; v_gene: TRBV12-3/TRBV12-4; j_gene: TRBJ2-1; CDR3aa: CASSLRTSGVKAFF
abundance: many; len: 13; v_gene: TRBV28; j_gene: TRBJ2-2; CDR3aa: CASSFIGSGELFF
abundance: many; len: 15; v_gene: TRBV7-8; j_gene: TRBJ2-1; CDR3aa: CASSWGGGPYNEQFF
abundance: many; len: 16; v_gene: TRBV6-5; j_gene: TRBJ2-3; CDR3aa: CASSYSGTGFTDTQYF
abundance: many; len: 13; v_gene: TRBV28; j_gene: TRBJ2-7; CDR3aa: CASMVGQPYEQYF
abundance: many; len: 15; v_gene: TRBV12-5; j_gene: TRBJ2-1; CDR3aa: CASGFQRGSYNEQFF
abundance: NA; len: 15; v_gene: TRBV2; j_gene: TRBJ2-3; CDR3aa: CASSEWSSGIDTQYF
abundance: few; len: 15; v_gene: TRBV20-1; j_gene: TRBJ2-7; CDR3aa: CSASFHRGRGYEQYF
abundance: many; len: 14; v_gene: TRBV4-2; j_gene: TRBJ2-1; CDR3aa: CASSYGLSSNEQFF
abundance: many; len: 17; v_gene: TRBV12-3/TRBV12-4; j_gene: TRBJ1-5; CDR3aa: CASSWLWNQDSNQPQHF
abundance: few; len: 16; v_gene: TRBV7-8; j_gene: TRBJ1-6; CDR3aa: CASSYRDRSYNSPLHF
abundance: many; len: 12; v_gene: TRBV20-1; j_gene: TRBJ2-5; CDR3aa: CSAREGGETQYF
abundance: many; len: 17; v_gene: TRBV20-1; j_gene: TRBJ2-7; CDR3aa: CSASGISDTGTSYEQYF
abundance: few; len: 14; v_gene: TRBV20-1; j_gene: TRBJ2-5; CDR3aa: CSAILAGGSETQYF
abundance: many; len: 17; v_gene: TRBV2; j_gene: TRBJ2-1; CDR3aa: CASRGPSQQNFYNEQFF
abundance: many; len: 16; v_gene: TRBV6-1; j_gene: TRBJ1-5; CDR3aa: CASSARDPYSNQPQHF
abundance: NA; len: 10; v_gene: TRBV6-2/TRBV6-3; j_gene: TRBJ2-1; CDR3aa: CAVKGSEQFF
abundance: few; len: 15; v_gene: TRBV5-1; j_gene: TRBJ2-7; CDR3aa: CASSLGTPTGGEQYF
abundance: many; len: 15; v_gene: TRBV5-1; j_gene: TRBJ2-5; CDR3aa: CASSLRKDYQETQYF
abundance: many; len: 16; v_gene: TRBV7-9; j_gene: TRBJ2-3; CDR3aa: CASSVSGLAGGDTQYF
abundance: few; len: 16; v_gene: TRBV14; j_gene: TRBJ1-6; CDR3aa: CASSQARDRYNSPLHF